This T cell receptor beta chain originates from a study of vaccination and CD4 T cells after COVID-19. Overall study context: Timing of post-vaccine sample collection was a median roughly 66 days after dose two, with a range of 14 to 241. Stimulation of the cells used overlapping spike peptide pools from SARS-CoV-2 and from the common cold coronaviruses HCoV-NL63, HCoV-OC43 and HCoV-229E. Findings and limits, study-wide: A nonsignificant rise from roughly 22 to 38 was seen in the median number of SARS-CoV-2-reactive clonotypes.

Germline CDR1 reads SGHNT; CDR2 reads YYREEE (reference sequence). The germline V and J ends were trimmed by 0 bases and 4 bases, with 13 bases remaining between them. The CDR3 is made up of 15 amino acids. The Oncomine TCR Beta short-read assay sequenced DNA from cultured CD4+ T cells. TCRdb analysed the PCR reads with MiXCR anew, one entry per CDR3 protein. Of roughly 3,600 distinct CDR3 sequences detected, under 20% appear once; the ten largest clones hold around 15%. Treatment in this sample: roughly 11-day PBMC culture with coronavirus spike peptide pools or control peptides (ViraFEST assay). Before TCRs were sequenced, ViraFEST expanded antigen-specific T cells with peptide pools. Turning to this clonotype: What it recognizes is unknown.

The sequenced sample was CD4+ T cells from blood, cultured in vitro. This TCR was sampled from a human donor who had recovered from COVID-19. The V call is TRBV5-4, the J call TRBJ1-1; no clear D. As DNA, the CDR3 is TGTGCCAGCAGCTTGGGGGTGTCGAGCACCACTGAAGCTTTCTTT. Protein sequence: CASSLGVSSTTEAFF.